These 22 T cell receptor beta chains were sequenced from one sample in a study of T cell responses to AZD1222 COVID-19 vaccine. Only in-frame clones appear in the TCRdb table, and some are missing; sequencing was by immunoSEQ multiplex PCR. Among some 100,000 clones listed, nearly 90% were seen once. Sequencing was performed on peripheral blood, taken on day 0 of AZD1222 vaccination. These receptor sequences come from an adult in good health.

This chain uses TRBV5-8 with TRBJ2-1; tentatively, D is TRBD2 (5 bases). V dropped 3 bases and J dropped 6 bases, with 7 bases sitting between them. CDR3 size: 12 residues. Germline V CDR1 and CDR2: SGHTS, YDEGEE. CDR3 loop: CASSWGVNEQFF. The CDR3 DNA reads TGTGCCAGCAGCTGGGGAGTCAATGAGCAGTTCTTC.

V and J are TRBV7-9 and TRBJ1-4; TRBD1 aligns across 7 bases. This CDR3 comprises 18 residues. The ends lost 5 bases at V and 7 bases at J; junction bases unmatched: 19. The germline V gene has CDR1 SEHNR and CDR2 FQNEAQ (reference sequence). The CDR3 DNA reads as TGTGCCAGCAGCCCCTCGGACAGGACGGATAGTTTAGTTGAAAAACTGTTTTTT. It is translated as CASSPSDRTDSLVEKLFF.

The CDR3 spells CASSRGLGVSGTEAFF. The CDR3 DNA follows: TGTGCCAGCAGTAGGGGCCTTGGGGTTTCAGGCACTGAAGCTTTCTTT. J is TRBJ1-1 and V is TRBV28, with TRBD1 as a possible D gene (5 bases). CDR1 and CDR2 from the germline V gene are MDHEN and SYDVKM. The V and J ends lost 5 bases and 4 bases respectively, with 20 bases between them. The CDR3 spans 16 residues.

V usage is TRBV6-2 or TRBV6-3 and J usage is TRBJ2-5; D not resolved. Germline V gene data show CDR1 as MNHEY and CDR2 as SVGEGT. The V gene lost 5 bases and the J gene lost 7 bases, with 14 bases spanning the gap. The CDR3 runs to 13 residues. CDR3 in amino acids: CASSGGLSATQYF. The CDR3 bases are TGTGCCAGCAGTGGCGGCCTGTCGGCGACCCAGTACTTC.

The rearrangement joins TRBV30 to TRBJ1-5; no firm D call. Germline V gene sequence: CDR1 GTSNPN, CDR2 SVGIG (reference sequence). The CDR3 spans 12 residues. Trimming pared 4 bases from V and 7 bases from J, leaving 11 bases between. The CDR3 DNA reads TGTGCCTGGAAGAAAGGGAACCAGCCCCAGCATTTT. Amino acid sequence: CAWKKGNQPQHF. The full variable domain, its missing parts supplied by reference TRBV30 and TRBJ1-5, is SQTIHQWPATLVQPVGSPLSLECTVEGTSNPNLYWYRQAAGRGLQLLFYSVGIGQISSEVPQNLSASRPQDRQFILSSKKLLLSDSGFYLCAWKKGNQPQHFGDGTRLSIL.

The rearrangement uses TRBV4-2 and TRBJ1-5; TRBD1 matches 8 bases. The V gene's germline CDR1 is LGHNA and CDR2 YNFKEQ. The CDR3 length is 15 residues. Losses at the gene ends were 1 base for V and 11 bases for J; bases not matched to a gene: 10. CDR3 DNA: TGTGCCAGCAGCCAAGGGGGACAGGCCTGGGGGGCCCAGCATTTT. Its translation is CASSQGGQAWGAQHF.

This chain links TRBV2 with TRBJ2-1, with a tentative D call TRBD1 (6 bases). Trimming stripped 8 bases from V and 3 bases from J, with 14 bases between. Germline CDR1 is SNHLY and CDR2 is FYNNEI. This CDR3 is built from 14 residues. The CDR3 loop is CASLGTRGYNEQFF. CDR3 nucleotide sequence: TGTGCCAGCTTGGGGACCAGGGGCTACAATGAGCAGTTCTTC.

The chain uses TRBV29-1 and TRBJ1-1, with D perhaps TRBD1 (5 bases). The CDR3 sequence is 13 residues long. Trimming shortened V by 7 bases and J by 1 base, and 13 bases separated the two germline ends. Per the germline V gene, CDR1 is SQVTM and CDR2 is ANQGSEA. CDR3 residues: CSAEVGENTEAFF. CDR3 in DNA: TGCAGCGCCGAGGTAGGGGAGAACACTGAAGCTTTCTTT.

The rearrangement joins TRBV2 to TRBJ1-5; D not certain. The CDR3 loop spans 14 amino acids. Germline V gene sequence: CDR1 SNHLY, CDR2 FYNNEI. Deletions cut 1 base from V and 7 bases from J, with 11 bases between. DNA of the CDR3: TGTGCCAGCAGTGAAGATCCGGGCCCACAGCCCCAGCATTTT. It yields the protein CASSEDPGPQPQHF.

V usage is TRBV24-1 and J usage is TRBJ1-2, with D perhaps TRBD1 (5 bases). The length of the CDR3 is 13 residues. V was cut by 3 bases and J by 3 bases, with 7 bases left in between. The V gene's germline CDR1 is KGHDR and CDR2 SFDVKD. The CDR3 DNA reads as TGTGCCACCAGTGATGACAGAGACTATGGCTACACCTTC. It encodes CATSDDRDYGYTF.

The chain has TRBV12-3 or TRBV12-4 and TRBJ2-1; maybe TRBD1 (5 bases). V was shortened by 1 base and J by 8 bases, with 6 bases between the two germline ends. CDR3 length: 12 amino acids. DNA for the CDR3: TGTGCCAGCAGTTTAGGGGGCGATGAGCAGTTCTTC. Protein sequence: CASSLGGDEQFF.

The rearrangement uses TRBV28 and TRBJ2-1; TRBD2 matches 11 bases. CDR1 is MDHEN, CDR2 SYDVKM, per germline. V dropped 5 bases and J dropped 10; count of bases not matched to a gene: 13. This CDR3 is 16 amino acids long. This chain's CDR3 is CASSRPGTSGFREQFF. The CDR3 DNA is TGTGCCAGCAGTCGTCCCGGGACTAGCGGCTTCAGAGAGCAGTTCTTC.

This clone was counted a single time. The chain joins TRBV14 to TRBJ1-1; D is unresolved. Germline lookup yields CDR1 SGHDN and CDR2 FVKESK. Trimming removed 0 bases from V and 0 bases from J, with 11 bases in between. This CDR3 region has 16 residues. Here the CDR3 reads CASSQDRGVVNTEAFF. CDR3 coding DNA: TGTGCCAGCAGCCAAGATCGGGGAGTCGTGAACACTGAAGCTTTCTTT.

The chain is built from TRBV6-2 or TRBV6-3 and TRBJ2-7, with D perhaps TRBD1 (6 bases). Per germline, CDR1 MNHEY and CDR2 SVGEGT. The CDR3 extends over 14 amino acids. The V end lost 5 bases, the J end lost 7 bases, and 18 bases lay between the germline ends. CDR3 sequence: CASSSPGETQEQYV. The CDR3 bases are TGTGCCAGCAGTAGCCCAGGGGAGACTCAAGAGCAGTACGTC.

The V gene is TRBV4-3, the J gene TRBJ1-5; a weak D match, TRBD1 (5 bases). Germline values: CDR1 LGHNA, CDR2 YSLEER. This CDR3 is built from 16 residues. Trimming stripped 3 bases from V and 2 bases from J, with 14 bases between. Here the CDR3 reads CASSQGGGLGNQPQHF. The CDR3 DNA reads TGCGCCAGCAGCCAGGGGGGAGGTTTGGGCAATCAGCCCCAGCATTTT.

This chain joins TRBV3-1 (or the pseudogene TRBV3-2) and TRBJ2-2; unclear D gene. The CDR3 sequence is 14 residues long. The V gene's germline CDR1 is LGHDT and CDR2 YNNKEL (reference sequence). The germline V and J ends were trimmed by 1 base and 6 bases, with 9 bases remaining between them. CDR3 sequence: CASSQGGVSGELFF. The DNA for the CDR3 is TGTGCCAGCAGCCAAGGAGGAGTTTCCGGGGAGCTGTTTTTT.

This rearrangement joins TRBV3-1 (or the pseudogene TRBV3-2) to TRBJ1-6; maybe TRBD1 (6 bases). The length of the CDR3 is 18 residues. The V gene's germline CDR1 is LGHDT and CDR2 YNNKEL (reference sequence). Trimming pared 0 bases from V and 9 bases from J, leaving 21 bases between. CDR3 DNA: TGTGCCAGCAGCCAAGAACCGCAGGGGAGTGTAATCGGTTCACCCCTCCACTTT. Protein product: CASSQEPQGSVIGSPLHF.

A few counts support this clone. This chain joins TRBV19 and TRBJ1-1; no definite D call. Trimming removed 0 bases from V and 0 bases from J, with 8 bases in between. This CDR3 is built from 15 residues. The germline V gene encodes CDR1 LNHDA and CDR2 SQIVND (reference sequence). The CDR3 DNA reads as TGTGCCAGTAGTATAGAGGGCAGAATGAACACTGAAGCTTTCTTT. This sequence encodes CASSIEGRMNTEAFF.

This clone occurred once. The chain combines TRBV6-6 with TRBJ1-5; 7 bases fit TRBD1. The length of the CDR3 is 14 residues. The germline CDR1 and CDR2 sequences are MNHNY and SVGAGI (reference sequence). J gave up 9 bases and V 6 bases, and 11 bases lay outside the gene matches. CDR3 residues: CASRTGTADRPQHF. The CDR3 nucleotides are TGTGCCAGCAGGACCGGGACAGCTGATCGGCCCCAGCATTTT.

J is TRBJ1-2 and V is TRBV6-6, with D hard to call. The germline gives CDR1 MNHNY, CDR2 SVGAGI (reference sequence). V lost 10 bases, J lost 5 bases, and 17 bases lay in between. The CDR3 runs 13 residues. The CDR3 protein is CATRERETYGYTF. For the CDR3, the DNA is TGTGCCACCCGCGAGAGGGAAACTTATGGCTACACCTTC.

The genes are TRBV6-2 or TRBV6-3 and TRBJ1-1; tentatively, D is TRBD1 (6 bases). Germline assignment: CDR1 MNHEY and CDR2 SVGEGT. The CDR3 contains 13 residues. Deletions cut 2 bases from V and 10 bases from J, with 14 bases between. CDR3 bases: TGTGCCAGCAGTTACGAGGGGGGGCGAGGAGCTTTCTTT. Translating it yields CASSYEGGRGAFF.

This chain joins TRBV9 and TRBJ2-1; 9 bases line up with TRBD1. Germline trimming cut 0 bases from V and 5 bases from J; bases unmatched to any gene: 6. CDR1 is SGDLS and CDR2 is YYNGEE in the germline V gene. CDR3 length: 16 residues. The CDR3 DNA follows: TGTGCCAGCAGCGTAGGGCCGGGACAGGGAGACAATGAGCAGTTCTTC. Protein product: CASSVGPGQGDNEQFF.